This T cell receptor beta chain stems from a study of glioma-infiltrating T cells after dendritic cell vaccination (dated by TCRdb to 2015 to 2016). Looking at the study overall: Of the approximately 15 glioblastoma patients in the cohort, all drawn from Phase I and II dendritic cell vaccination trials, 9 were newly diagnosed and 6 had recurrent disease. Between the early 2000s and the early 2010s, patients were given autologous tumor lysate-pulsed dendritic cell vaccination. To make the vaccine, monocyte-derived dendritic cells were cultured for seven days with IL-4 and GM-CSF and then pulsed overnight with autologous tumor lysate. Three intradermal dendritic cell vaccine injections were administered to patients at biweekly intervals in the arm below the axilla. Deep sequencing of TCR beta CDR3 regions was used to quantify tumor-infiltrating lymphocyte content and compare tumor and blood repertoires in dendritic cell-vaccinated glioblastoma patients. Survival after dendritic cell vaccination was correlated with TCR sequencing metrics, including TIL content and tumor-blood repertoire overlap.

A distance of 9 bases separates the germline ends of V and J, which lose 3 bases and 6 bases respectively. The CDR3 contains 12 residues, cysteine and phenylalanine counted. Only the CDR3 part of the read is kept: 36 bases, read in frame from the first base. CDR1 SGHTA and CDR2 FQGNSA are derived from the germline V gene. Using the immunoSEQ assay, TCRB CDR3 regions were amplified from approximately 2.1 micrograms of genomic DNA, or from all available DNA when less than that was on hand. Multiplex PCR used 60 forward primers for TCR V beta segments and 13 reverse primers for J beta segments. To estimate reads per starting template, synthetic control templates were spiked into each sample at limiting dilution. Reads of 87 bp were generated by sequencing on the Illumina HiSeq System. Per the original workflow: PCR and sequencing errors were removed by a nearest neighbor algorithm that merged closely related sequences. TCR overlap was defined as the percentage of unique tumor TCR beta sequences that were also found in the peripheral blood of the same patient. TCRdb mirrors the immuneACCESS table, restricted to in-frame sequences. Some clones are absent from its copies; in checked studies, under half trace to an unresolved V gene, and the reason for the others is unknown. V and J calls and clone size are copied from that table; D and trimming were computed from the DNA. The sample table holds approximately 46,000 clones, of which about 91% were seen once. The ten top clones hold around 5% of the sample.

This specimen's time point label, per the study, means: after dendritic cell vaccination, including at tumor progression/relapse. Selection of patients required sufficient residual fresh-frozen tumor tissue and over two years of available survival data. An isocitrate dehydrogenase mutation was not carried by any of the glioblastoma patients, although molecular status was otherwise variable. PBMC were collected before vaccination, two weeks after the third vaccination, and at tumor progression if tumor progression occurred. The Qiagen DNeasy Blood extraction Kit was used for extraction of genomic DNA. Broad study findings and their caveats: The cohort was small and heterogeneous, few patients had complete blood and tumor sets, and even fewer had initial-recurrent tumor pairs. The three-group TCR overlap response model was characterized as speculative, and prospective validation of the model was stated to be required. Longer time to progression and overall survival after dendritic cell vaccination were predicted by higher estimated pretreatment TIL content. TCR clonality showed no direct relationship with survival, which suggests that a diverse polyclonal response may be important.

With respect to this clone: Its binding antigen is unknown. No base-level quality is on record; no much larger clone is a single base apart.

This clonotype was sampled from a human donor with glioblastoma. The rearrangement combines TRBV7-2 with TRBJ2-7; D gene: possibly TRBD1, on 6 matching bases. Sequencing used blood, obtained after dendritic cell vaccination. The CDR3 amino acid sequence is: CASSFNRAEQYF. Read as DNA, the sequence is TGTGCCAGCAGCTTCAACAGGGCCGAGCAGTACTTC.